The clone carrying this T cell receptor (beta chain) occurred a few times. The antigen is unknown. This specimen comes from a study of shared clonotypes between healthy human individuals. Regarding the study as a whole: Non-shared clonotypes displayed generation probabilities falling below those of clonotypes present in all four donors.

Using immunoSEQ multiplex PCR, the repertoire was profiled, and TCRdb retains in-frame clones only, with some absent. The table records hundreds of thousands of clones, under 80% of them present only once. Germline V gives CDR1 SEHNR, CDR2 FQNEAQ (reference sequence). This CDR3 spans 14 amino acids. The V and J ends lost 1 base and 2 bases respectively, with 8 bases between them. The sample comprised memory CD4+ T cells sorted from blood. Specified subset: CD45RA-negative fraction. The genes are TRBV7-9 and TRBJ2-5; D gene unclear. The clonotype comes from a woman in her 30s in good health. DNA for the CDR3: TGTGCCAGCAGCTTAGGGGTAGGGCAAGAGACCCAGTACTTC. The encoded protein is CASSLGVGQETQYF.